This T cell receptor (beta chain) is from a study of spatial heterogeneity in lung cancer. As for the study in general: Raw reads showed each unique TCR and UMI combination turning up more than ten times on average. Study results and limitations: Ubiquitous expanded tumor TCRs were observed in blood more at resection than follow-up.

Turning to this clonotype: The antigen remains undetermined.

TCRdb independently ran MiXCR on the 5' RACE reads; one entry per CDR3 protein. In the table there are tens of thousands of distinct CDR3 sequences, 9.5% to 15% of which are singletons. Specified time point: sample taken at primary tumor resection. Sequencing of whole RNA from tumor, nontumor lung or frozen PBMC involved no sorting. The CDR3 has 16 amino acids. Per germline, CDR1 SGHVS and CDR2 FQNEAQ. Trimming cost V 5 bases and J 2 bases, with 16 bases left between them. V gene TRBV7-8 combines with J gene TRBJ1-5; possibly TRBD1 for D (6 bases). Sequenced material: PBMCs, taken at surgery. This clonotype was obtained from a male donor with early-stage non-small cell lung cancer. The CDR3 DNA is TGTGCCAGCAGCCAGGGGCGGGGGCGAGGCAATCAGCCCCAGCATTTT. As protein: CASSQGRGRGNQPQHF. Combining the CDR3 with reference TRBV7-8 and TRBJ1-5 gives the whole variable domain GAGVSQSPRYKVAKRGQDVALRCDPISGHVSLFWYQQALGQGPEFLTYFQNEAQLDKSGLPSDRFFAERPEGSVSTLKIQRTQQEDSAVYLCASSQGRGRGNQPQHFGDGTRLSIL.